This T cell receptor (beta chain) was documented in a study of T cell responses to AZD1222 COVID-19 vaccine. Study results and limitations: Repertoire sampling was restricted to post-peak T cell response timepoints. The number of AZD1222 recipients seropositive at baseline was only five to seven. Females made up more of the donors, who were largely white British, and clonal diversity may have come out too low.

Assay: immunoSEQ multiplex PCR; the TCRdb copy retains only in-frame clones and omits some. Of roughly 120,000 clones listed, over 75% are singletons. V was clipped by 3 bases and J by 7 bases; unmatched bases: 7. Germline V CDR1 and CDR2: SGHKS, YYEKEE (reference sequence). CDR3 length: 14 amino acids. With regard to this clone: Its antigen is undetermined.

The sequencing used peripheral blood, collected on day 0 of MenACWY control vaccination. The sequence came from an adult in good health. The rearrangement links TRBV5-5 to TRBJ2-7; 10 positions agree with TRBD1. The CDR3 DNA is TGTGCCAGCAGCTACGGGACAGGGGCCAGGGAGCAGTACTTC. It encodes CASSYGTGAREQYF.